The clone carrying this TCR beta chain was counted many times. This sample is part of a study of T cells in Graves' hyperthyroidism and ophthalmopathy. This CDR3 has 16 residues. Trimming removed 3 bases from V and 5 bases from J; junction bases left unmatched: 7. From germline, CDR1 is SNHLY and CDR2 FYNNEI. The TCR beta CDR3 regions underwent amplification using RNA transcripts as the source. In the first-round RT-PCR of the TCR CDR3, the HTBI primer set was used. MiXCR, applied by TCRdb to the multiplex PCR reads, yields one record per CDR3 protein. The table shows about 290,000 distinct CDR3 sequences, with around 19% occurring only once.

This sequence joins TRBV2 and TRBJ1-4; TRBD1 aligns across 9 bases. Sequences were obtained from blood. This clonotype was obtained from a man between 50 and 59 years old with Graves' ophthalmopathy. The CDR3 reads CASSDRRTGANEKLFF. CDR3 in DNA: TGTGCCAGCAGTGATCGGAGGACAGGGGCGAATGAAAAACTGTTTTTT.